The 22 T cell receptor beta chains given below trace back to one sample, sequenced in a study of CD8 T cells in ankylosing spondylitis. TCRdb re-analysed the 5' RACE reads in MiXCR, keeping a single row per CDR3 protein. The profile shows about 130,000 distinct CDR3 sequences, roughly 10% of them singletons. The specimen sequenced was blood, either unsorted or a sorted T cell fraction (not recorded which). The source of these receptors is a female donor with ankylosing spondylitis or in good health (not recorded which).

This clonotype was counted only a few times. Here the CDR3 reads CSASTGNYEQYF. Written as DNA, the CDR3 is TGCAGTGCTAGTACAGGGAACTACGAGCAGTACTTC. The gene calls are TRBV20-1 and TRBJ2-7, with D perhaps TRBD1 (6 bases). Germline V gives CDR1 DFQATT, CDR2 SNEGSKA (reference sequence). The CDR3 is 12 residues long. The germline V and J ends were trimmed by 3 bases and 3 bases, with 9 bases remaining between them.

The genes are TRBV7-2 and TRBJ2-5; D remains unclear. The CDR3 contains 14 residues. V shed 5 bases and J shed 2 bases, with 12 bases lying between them. Germline CDR1 is SGHTA and CDR2 is FQGNSA. CDR3 sequence reads: CASSPRLSQETQYF. CDR3 sequence (DNA): TGTGCCAGCAGCCCCCGATTGTCTCAAGAGACCCAGTACTTC.

The CDR3 region is CASSMGGEAPQHF. The CDR3 DNA sequence: TGTGCCAGTAGTATGGGGGGAGAGGCGCCCCAGCATTTT. The chain combines TRBV19 with TRBJ1-5, with D maybe TRBD1 (5 bases). The germline gives CDR1 LNHDA, CDR2 SQIVND (reference sequence). V gave up 3 bases and J gave up 9 bases, with 12 bases separating them. CDR3 length equals 13 residues.

This clonotype was detected many times. The genes are TRBV5-1 and TRBJ2-2; no definite D call. Trimming left V 0 bases short and J 7 bases short, with 10 bases between. Germline values: CDR1 SGHRS, CDR2 YFSETQ. This CDR3 has 14 residues. CDR3: CASSLEAIDGELFF. DNA of the CDR3: TGCGCCAGCAGCTTGGAGGCGATCGACGGGGAGCTGTTTTTT.

This clonotype has a count of ten or more. The J gene is TRBJ2-7, the V gene TRBV10-3; D unresolved. From germline, CDR1 is ENHRY and CDR2 SYGVKD. V gave up 6 bases and J gave up 4 bases, with 13 bases separating them. CDR3 length: 13 amino acids. CDR3 in amino acids: CAISPSSLYEQYF. The CDR3 DNA sequence: TGTGCCATCAGCCCTTCCTCTCTTTACGAGCAGTACTTC.

V gene TRBV18 combines with J gene TRBJ2-1; 7 bases agree with TRBD2. V dropped 3 bases and J dropped 8; count of bases not matched to a gene: 10. This CDR3 is 15 amino acids long. Looked up from germline, CDR1 is KGHSH and CDR2 is LQKENI. Here the CDR3 reads CASSPGPLREDEQFF. CDR3 in DNA: TGTGCCAGCTCACCGGGACCCCTTCGGGAGGATGAGCAGTTCTTC.

This clonotype was detected many times. This chain joins TRBV5-1 and TRBJ2-1; 9 positions match TRBD2. J gave up 0 bases and V 1 base, and 8 bases lay outside the gene matches. Germline values: CDR1 SGHRS, CDR2 YFSETQ. This CDR3 spans 18 amino acids. The CDR3 protein is CASSLRPSGVSSYNEQFF. The CDR3 DNA is TGCGCCAGCAGCTTGCGGCCTAGCGGGGTGAGCTCCTACAATGAGCAGTTCTTC. The entire variable domain, with the rest obtained from reference TRBV5-1 and TRBJ2-1, is as follows: KAGVTQTPRYLIKTRGQQVTLSCSPISGHRSVSWYQQTPGQGLQFLFEYFSETQRNKGNFPGRFSGRQFSNSRSEMNVSTLELGDSALYLCASSLRPSGVSSYNEQFFGPGTRLTVL.

In its sample, this clonotype was seen a few times. This chain joins TRBV9 and TRBJ2-1, with D tentatively TRBD2 (6 bases). The V gene lost 6 bases and the J gene lost 9 bases, with 16 bases spanning the gap. CDR3 length equals 13 residues. Germline assignment: CDR1 SGDLS and CDR2 YYNGEE. CDR3 nucleotides: TGTGCCAGCACCCCCCGGCTGGGGGGTGAGCAGTTCTTC. Translation gives CASTPRLGGEQFF.

The rearrangement links TRBV7-2 to TRBJ2-2; possible D gene TRBD2, 7 bases. CDR1 is SGHTA, CDR2 FQGNSA, per germline. Trimming pared 1 base from V and 5 bases from J, leaving 14 bases between. CDR3 length equals 16 residues. The CDR3 DNA reads as TGTGCCAGCAGCTTAGTCGCGGGGGCCAGGACCGGGGAGCTGTTTTTT. Translation: CASSLVAGARTGELFF. The full variable domain, in which reference TRBV7-2 and TRBJ2-2 provide the parts outside the CDR3, is GAGVSQSPSNKVTEKGKDVELRCDPISGHTALYWYRQSLGQGLEFLIYFQGNSAPDKSGLPSDRFSAERTGGSVSTLTIQRTQQEDSAVYLCASSLVAGARTGELFFGEGSRLTVL.

This chain connects TRBV28 to TRBJ2-3, with TRBD1 as a possible D gene (5 bases). Germline V gene sequence: CDR1 MDHEN, CDR2 SYDVKM. V was cut by 2 bases and J by 2 bases, with 11 bases left in between. The CDR3 is 15 amino acids. The CDR3 loop is CASSLPAGITDTQYF. The CDR3 nucleotides read TGTGCCAGCAGTTTACCGGCAGGGATCACAGATACGCAGTATTTT.

This clonotype was seen only a few times. The CDR3 region is CASCQVFGDAVNTEAFF. CDR3 nucleotides: TGTGCCTCCTGCCAAGTCTTCGGGGACGCGGTGAACACTGAAGCTTTCTTT. J is TRBJ1-1 and V is TRBV3-1; D possibly corresponds to TRBD1 (5 bases). CDR3 length equals 17 residues. Germline-derived CDR1 and CDR2 are LGHDT and YNNKEL (reference sequence). The germline V and J ends were trimmed by 11 bases and 0 bases, with 25 bases remaining between them.

This sequence joins TRBV7-6 and TRBJ2-2; D might be TRBD1 or TRBD2, each matching 5 bases. V shed 4 bases and J shed 6 bases, with 15 bases lying between them. The CDR3 consists of 15 residues. From germline, CDR1 is SGHVS and CDR2 FNYEAQ. CDR3 nucleotide sequence: TGTGCCAGCAGCTCCAGTCTAGGGGAGCCCGGGGAGCTGTTTTTT. Its translation is CASSSSLGEPGELFF.

The gene calls are TRBV4-2 and TRBJ2-3, with 9 bases identical to TRBD1. Germline V gene sequence: CDR1 LGHNA, CDR2 YNFKEQ. The CDR3 spans 15 residues. J lost 4 bases, V lost 10 bases, and 12 bases had no gene match. The DNA for the CDR3 is TGTGCCATGAGCCGCGGGGACAGGGCTTCAGATACGCAGTATTTT. It yields the protein CAMSRGDRASDTQYF.

This clonotype was recorded once. The V and J genes are TRBV18 and TRBJ2-7, with D possibly TRBD2 on 6 matching bases. The length of the CDR3 is 14 residues. V dropped 0 bases and J dropped 5 bases, with 11 bases sitting between them. Germline V gives CDR1 KGHSH, CDR2 LQKENI. The CDR3 DNA reads TGTGCCAGCTCACCACCTGTGACTAGTGACGAGCAGTACTTC. Protein sequence: CASSPPVTSDEQYF.

This clonotype has a count of ten or more. V and J are TRBV20-1 and TRBJ1-2, with no clear D. The germline V and J ends were trimmed by 0 bases and 6 bases, with 11 bases remaining between them. In germline, CDR1 is DFQATT, CDR2 SNEGSKA (reference sequence). This CDR3 spans 13 amino acids. Here the CDR3 reads CSARDVTRDGYTF. As DNA, the CDR3 is TGCAGTGCTAGAGATGTCACGAGGGATGGCTACACCTTC.

This clonotype came up many times. The genes are TRBV20-1 and TRBJ2-5; D gene ambiguous. This CDR3 comprises 12 residues. Germline-derived CDR1 and CDR2 are DFQATT and SNEGSKA (reference sequence). The V end was cut by 0 bases, the J end by 5 bases, with 7 bases between. CDR3 nucleotide sequence: TGCAGTGCTAGAGAGGCGCTGGAGACCCAGTACTTC. It specifies CSAREALETQYF.

This clonotype was seen more than once but under ten times. This rearrangement joins TRBV7-9 to TRBJ2-7, with D perhaps matching TRBD1 (5 bases). CDR1 is SEHNR, CDR2 FQNEAQ, per germline (reference sequence). The CDR3 has 14 residues. The V end lost 2 bases, the J end lost 2 bases, and 10 bases lay between the germline ends. The CDR3 loop reads CASSLTRQTYEQYF. The DNA of the CDR3 is TGTGCCAGCAGCTTAACCCGACAGACCTACGAGCAGTACTTC.

Only a few counts were recorded for this clonotype. The chain carries TRBV5-6 and TRBJ1-2, with D maybe TRBD1 (5 bases). CDR3 size: 15 residues. Germline CDR1 and CDR2: SGHDT and YYEEEE. Deletions cut 1 base from V and 4 bases from J, with 14 bases between. This CDR3 reads CASSLFDSNGYGYTF. CDR3 sequence (DNA): TGTGCCAGCAGCTTGTTCGACAGCAACGGCTATGGCTACACCTTC. The full variable domain, its missing parts supplied by reference TRBV5-6 and TRBJ1-2, is DAGVTQSPTHLIKTRGQQVTLRCSPKSGHDTVSWYQQALGQGPQFIFQYYEEEERQRGNFPDRFSGHQFPNYSSELNVNALLLGDSALYLCASSLFDSNGYGYTFGSGTRLTVV.

The chain recombines TRBV5-5 with TRBJ2-4, with a weak D call TRBD1 (5 bases). This CDR3 has 17 residues. V was cut by 4 bases and J by 0 bases, with 17 bases left in between. The germline gives CDR1 SGHKS, CDR2 YYEKEE (reference sequence). The DNA for the CDR3 is TGTGCCAGCAGCCCTGTGCCTAGGGGCTTAGCCAAAAACATTCAGTACTTC. Translation: CASSPVPRGLAKNIQYF.

This clonotype occurred many times. This chain connects TRBV21-1 to TRBJ2-7; the tabulated D call, TRBD1, remains unverified against the DNA. TRBV21-1 is tagged as a pseudogene. There are 15 residues in the CDR3. CDR3 in amino acids: CASSNRRQGTYEQYF. The CDR3 DNA follows: TGTGCCAGCAGCAATCGACGACAGGGAACCTACGAGCAGTACTTC.

This clonotype was seen at least ten times. This sequence joins TRBV5-1 and TRBJ2-5, with 8 bases that match TRBD2. Germline CDR1 reads SGHRS; CDR2 reads YFSETQ. The V and J ends lost 4 bases and 5 bases, in that order; junction bases with no gene match: 7. The CDR3 has 14 amino acids. CDR3 nucleotides: TGCGCCAGCAGCATAGGGACTAGTGGCGAGACCCAGTACTTC. Translation gives CASSIGTSGETQYF.

This clonotype showed up many times. V and J are TRBV5-1 and TRBJ2-2, with a possible D match to TRBD1 (7 bases). Germline V gene data show CDR1 as SGHRS and CDR2 as YFSETQ. Trimming removed 4 bases at V and 2 bases at J, with 12 bases between. The length of the CDR3 is 15 residues. This CDR3 reads CASSPQGGNTGELFF. As DNA, the CDR3 is TGCGCCAGCAGCCCGCAGGGGGGAAACACCGGGGAGCTGTTTTTT.